Below are 32 T cell receptor beta chains sequenced from a single sample in a study of T cells in Graves' hyperthyroidism and ophthalmopathy. Amplification yielded TCR beta CDR3 regions, with RNA transcripts as the source. The HTBI primer set served for first-round RT-PCR of the TCR CDR3. In TCRdb, the multiplex PCR reads were re-called with MiXCR into one record per CDR3 protein. The sample records under 300,000 distinct CDR3 sequences, about 20% being singletons. The material sequenced was blood. Receptors originate from a man aged 25-40 years with Graves' ophthalmopathy.

On this clonotype: No conserved phenylalanine or tryptophan is present at the end of the CDR3, so a read error is the likely explanation. V is TRBV18 and J is TRBJ2-5, with D uncertain. The CDR3 is 13 amino acids. CDR1 is KGHSH, CDR2 LQKENI, per germline. V was cut by 3 bases and J by 5 bases, with 10 bases left in between. The CDR3 loop reads CASSPVSAETQYL. CDR3 in DNA: TGTGCCAGCTCACCCGTCTCGGCTGAGACCCAGTACCTC.

This chain uses TRBV19 with TRBJ1-2; TRBD1 is a possible D gene (5 bases). V shed 0 bases and J shed 4 bases, with 9 bases lying between them. The CDR3 length is 14 residues. Germline V gene sequence: CDR1 LNHDA, CDR2 SQIVND (reference sequence). CDR3 residues: CASSIEGQTYGYTF. The CDR3 DNA reads TGTGCCAGTAGTATAGAGGGGCAGACCTATGGCTACACCTTC.

In this sample, this clonotype turned up many times. The chain employs TRBV2 and TRBJ2-3, with D possibly matching TRBD1 (5 bases). V was pared by 7 bases and J by 6 bases, with 8 bases between. This CDR3 has 11 amino acids. Germline V gene data show CDR1 as SNHLY and CDR2 as FYNNEI. The CDR3 region is CASIPGDTQYF. As DNA, the CDR3 is TGTGCCAGCATTCCAGGGGATACGCAGTATTTT.

V usage is TRBV20-1 and J usage is TRBJ1-5, with 7 bases lining up with TRBD1. The length of the CDR3 is 13 residues. Germline CDR1 and CDR2: DFQATT and SNEGSKA (reference sequence). With 2 bases clipped from V and 8 bases from J, the junction kept 6 bases outside the gene matches. As DNA, the CDR3 is TGCAGTGCTAGACCTGACAGGGACGAGCCCCAGCATTTT. Its protein is CSARPDRDEPQHF.

This clonotype was counted a few times. Relative to the germline gene, one junction end is altered; a read error may explain this. The genes are TRBV28 and TRBJ1-5; 9 positions match TRBD1. The CDR3 runs to 16 residues. The germline V gene encodes CDR1 MDHEN and CDR2 SYDVKM. For the CDR3, the DNA is TGTGCCAGTAGTTCCCCCCCCGGGACAGGGCAACAGCCCCAGCATTTT. Encoded protein: CASSSPPGTGQQPQHF.

This clonotype was picked up many times. This rearrangement joins TRBV30 to TRBJ2-1; D remains ambiguous. The CDR3 spans 12 residues. The V end was cut by 0 bases, the J end by 10 bases, with 10 bases between. Germline CDR1 is GTSNPN and CDR2 is SVGIG (reference sequence). The CDR3 DNA reads TGTGCCTGGAGTGTACTTTCCCCGGAGCAGTTCTTC. Encoded protein: CAWSVLSPEQFF.

DNA for the CDR3: TGTGCCAGCAGCTTATGGACAGGGGGCGAGCAGTACTTC. It encodes CASSLWTGGEQYF. This chain joins TRBV7-2 and TRBJ2-7; 10 bases agree with TRBD1. V lost 2 bases and J lost 6; bases outside the gene matches: 1. CDR1 and CDR2 from the germline V gene are SGHTA and FQGNSA. The CDR3 is 13 amino acids.

The chain joins TRBV5-5 to TRBJ2-7, with 9 nucleotides matching TRBD2. Trimming took 3 bases from V and 5 from J; bases not matched to a gene: 9. This CDR3 region has 15 residues. Germline V gene data show CDR1 as SGHKS and CDR2 as YYEKEE (reference sequence). The CDR3 DNA sequence: TGTGCCAGCAGCTCCCTAGCGGGGAGCAACAACGAGCAGTACTTC. This codes for CASSSLAGSNNEQYF.

In its sample, this clonotype was seen a few times. J is TRBJ2-7 and V is TRBV20-1; tentative D call: TRBD2 (5 bases). V was pared by 3 bases and J by 0 bases, with 12 bases between. Per the germline V gene, CDR1 is DFQATT and CDR2 is SNEGSKA (reference sequence). The CDR3 loop spans 14 amino acids. Written as DNA, the CDR3 is TGCAGTGCTAGGGCCCAGGACTTCTCCTACGAGCAGTACTTC. Translated, it gives CSARAQDFSYEQYF.

CDR3 coding DNA: TGTGCCAGCTCACCACCTTTCGCACAGAGCAATTCACCCCTCCACTTT. It encodes CASSPPFAQSNSPLHF. V gene TRBV18 combines with J gene TRBJ1-6; D gene uncertain. The CDR3 is made up of 16 amino acids. Germline CDR1 and CDR2: KGHSH and LQKENI. The V end lost 0 bases, the J end lost 7 bases, and 13 bases lay between the germline ends.

The chain links TRBV5-6 to TRBJ1-1, with 9 bases aligning to TRBD1. The germline V gene encodes CDR1 SGHDT and CDR2 YYEEEE. V was clipped by 2 bases and J by 4 bases; unmatched bases: 6. The CDR3 length is 15 residues. The CDR3: CASSFTSTGGTEAFF. As DNA, the CDR3 is TGTGCCAGCAGCTTCACCTCGACAGGGGGCACTGAAGCTTTCTTT.

This clonotype was observed once. The chain links TRBV30 to TRBJ2-1; D ambiguous. The length of the CDR3 is 13 residues. The V gene's germline CDR1 is GTSNPN and CDR2 SVGIG (reference sequence). V lost 7 bases to trimming and J lost 8 bases, with 18 bases between them. The CDR3 DNA reads TGTGCCTTGGGCTACCGGATGGTCTATGAGCAGTTCTTC. Its translation is CALGYRMVYEQFF.

J is TRBJ2-2 and V is TRBV27, with D perhaps TRBD1 (5 bases). Germline V CDR1 and CDR2: MNHEY, SMNVEV (reference sequence). The V and J ends lost 1 base and 7 bases respectively, with 7 bases between them. There are 13 residues in the CDR3. For the CDR3, the DNA is TGTGCCAGCAGTTTATTTACAGGCGGGGAGCTGTTTTTT. Translation gives CASSLFTGGELFF.

This clonotype came up a few times. The chain is built from TRBV28 and TRBJ1-2; D not resolved. The germline CDR1 and CDR2 sequences are MDHEN and SYDVKM. This CDR3 is built from 15 residues. V was trimmed by 2 bases and J by 4 bases, leaving 14 bases between them. Here the CDR3 DNA reads TGTGCCAGCAGTTTAACGACCGGGAGAAGCTATGGCTACACCTTC. Residues: CASSLTTGRSYGYTF.

Only a few counts were recorded for this clonotype. V and J are TRBV4-1 and TRBJ1-1; no clear D. Trimming took 0 bases from V and 3 from J, leaving 11 bases between them. The CDR3 covers 15 residues. Germline lookup yields CDR1 MGHRA and CDR2 YSYEKL. As DNA, the CDR3 is TGCGCCAGCAGCCAAGATCTGAACAAGCACACTGAAGCTTTCTTT. Protein: CASSQDLNKHTEAFF.

This clonotype was recorded at least ten times. This chain links TRBV5-1 with TRBJ2-1; 7 nucleotides align to TRBD2. The V segment lost 4 bases and the J segment 5 bases; nucleotides outside the gene matches: 6. The CDR3 consists of 14 residues. In germline, CDR1 is SGHRS, CDR2 YFSETQ. This CDR3 reads CASSNDLADNEQFF. In nucleotides, the CDR3 is TGCGCCAGCAGCAACGACCTAGCGGACAATGAGCAGTTCTTC.

The table lists this clonotype with a few counts. The rearrangement joins TRBV6-2 or TRBV6-3 to TRBJ2-1; D is possibly TRBD2 (6 bases). From germline, CDR1 is MNHEY and CDR2 SVGEGT. Trimming took off 0 bases at V and 0 bases at J, with 9 bases between the two ends. The CDR3 is 16 amino acids. CDR3 sequence: CASSYSAGSSYNEQFF. In DNA form, the CDR3 reads TGTGCCAGCAGTTACTCTGCGGGAAGCTCCTACAATGAGCAGTTCTTC.

The chain joins TRBV7-3 to TRBJ2-1; D remains unclear. Germline CDR1 SGHTA, CDR2 FQGTGA. Trimming removed 2 bases at V and 5 bases at J, with 13 bases between. This CDR3 is built from 15 residues. The CDR3 here is CASSLPAGLHNEQFF. Here the CDR3 DNA reads TGTGCCAGCAGCTTACCAGCAGGTCTACACAATGAGCAGTTCTTC. Variable domain in full (rest from reference TRBV7-3 and TRBJ2-1): GAGVSQTPSNKVTEKGKYVELRCDPISGHTALYWYRQSLGQGPEFLIYFQGTGAADDSGLPNDRFFAVRPEGSVSTLKIQRTERGDSAVYLCASSLPAGLHNEQFFGPGTRLTVL.

This clonotype appeared once. A read error may produce the germline difference seen at one junction end. The chain is built from TRBV24-1 and TRBJ2-1, with TRBD2 matching 9 bases. The CDR3 has 16 residues. CDR1 is KGHDR and CDR2 is SFDVKD in the germline V gene. CDR3 amino acids: CATSDLAGNSNNEQFF. The CDR3 DNA is TGTGCCACCAGTGACCTAGCGGGAAACTCCAACAATGAGCAGTTCTTC.

This clonotype was recorded a few times. The chain couples TRBV4-1 to TRBJ1-1, with D hard to call. CDR1 is MGHRA and CDR2 is YSYEKL in the germline V gene. This CDR3 spans 14 amino acids. With 4 bases removed from V and 0 bases from J, the gap between germline ends came to 9 bases. CDR3 in amino acids: CASSPRQMNTEAFF. For the CDR3, the DNA is TGCGCCAGCAGCCCCAGGCAAATGAACACTGAAGCTTTCTTT.

The chain is built from TRBV7-6 and TRBJ2-3, with D perhaps TRBD2 (5 bases). Trimming removed 5 bases from V and 0 bases from J, with 15 bases in between. The germline V gene has CDR1 SGHVS and CDR2 FNYEAQ. The CDR3 length is 16 residues. CDR3 bases: TGTGCCAGCAGCCTCCTCGGGCGGACTAGCACAGATACGCAGTATTTT. It specifies CASSLLGRTSTDTQYF.

V and J are TRBV5-1 and TRBJ2-1, with TRBD2 identical over 9 bases. Germline CDR1 reads SGHRS; CDR2 reads YFSETQ. This CDR3 spans 15 amino acids. Trimming cost V 2 bases and J 10 bases; bases outside gene matches: 10. CDR3 sequence: CASSFGASGKGEQFF. The CDR3 region has the DNA TGCGCCAGCAGCTTCGGGGCTAGCGGGAAGGGGGAGCAGTTCTTC.

The rearrangement joins TRBV28 to TRBJ1-5, with D hard to call. The CDR3 is 14 residues long. Germline V gene lookup returns CDR1 MDHEN and CDR2 SYDVKM. Trimming pared 4 bases from V and 7 bases from J, leaving 14 bases between. The DNA of the CDR3 is TGTGCCAGCAGTTCCCCGGCCGATTCCCAGCCCCAGCATTTT. Protein sequence: CASSSPADSQPQHF.

This clonotype occurred once. This chain links TRBV27 with TRBJ2-2; the match to TRBD2 covers 11 bases. The CDR3 consists of 17 residues. Germline V CDR1 and CDR2: MNHEY, SMNVEV (reference sequence). V lost 5 bases to trimming and J lost 4 bases; unmatched junction nucleotides: 9. The CDR3 DNA reads as TGTGCCAGCAGTACCCTAGCGGGAGGTAGTGGCACCGGGGAGCTGTTTTTT. It translates to CASSTLAGGSGTGELFF.

This clonotype was found a few times. J is TRBJ1-1 and V is TRBV30; possibly TRBD1 for D (6 bases). Trimming pared 5 bases from V and 3 bases from J, leaving 13 bases between. CDR1 and CDR2 from the germline V gene are GTSNPN and SVGIG (reference sequence). The CDR3 sequence is 13 residues long. CDR3 sequence: CAWDGTPDTEAFF. Written as DNA, the CDR3 is TGTGCCTGGGACGGGACACCGGACACTGAAGCTTTCTTT.

This clonotype was picked up a small number of times. This chain joins TRBV12-3 or TRBV12-4 and TRBJ2-4; TRBD1 matches 9 bases. Unmatched junction bases numbered 8, after V lost 5 bases and J lost 3 bases. The CDR3 is made up of 16 amino acids. CDR3 sequence (DNA): TGTGCCAGCAGTCCCGAGGGGACAGGGAACAAAAACATTCAGTACTTC. Translating it yields CASSPEGTGNKNIQYF.

This clonotype was seen many times. V gene TRBV6-1 combines with J gene TRBJ1-1; D call uncertain. Germline CDR1 MNHNS, CDR2 SASEGT. The CDR3 spans 13 residues. V was pared by 4 bases and J by 0 bases, with 6 bases between. The CDR3 DNA reads TGTGCCAGCAGTGGAACCATGAACACTGAAGCTTTCTTT. Amino acids: CASSGTMNTEAFF.

This clonotype was observed a handful of times. The chain couples TRBV11-2 to TRBJ1-6; 12 bases are shared with TRBD1. CDR3 length: 19 residues. V trimming: 4 bases; J trimming: 7 bases; junction bases outside the gene matches: 14. Looked up from germline, CDR1 is SGHAT and CDR2 is FQNNGV. DNA of the CDR3: TGTGCCAGCAGCTCCCTGCTCCGGGACAGGGGGCTTTTAAATTCACCCCTCCACTTT. This codes for CASSSLLRDRGLLNSPLHF.

This clonotype turned up a few times. The V gene is TRBV19, the J gene TRBJ2-4; 12 nucleotides align to TRBD1. The CDR3 totals 18 residues. Trimming at V came to 9 bases and at J to 2 bases, leaving 14 bases not matched to a gene. Germline-derived CDR1 and CDR2 are LNHDA and SQIVND (reference sequence). CDR3: CASRPGQGADGTKNIQYF. DNA for the CDR3: TGTGCCAGCCGTCCGGGACAGGGGGCTGACGGGACCAAAAACATTCAGTACTTC.

The chain carries TRBV6-1 and TRBJ1-1, with TRBD1 matching over 8 bases. The CDR3 totals 14 residues. Germline assignment: CDR1 MNHNS and CDR2 SASEGT. Germline trimming cut 6 bases from V and 4 bases from J; bases unmatched to any gene: 7. Here the CDR3 reads CASSLTGVGTEAFF. For the CDR3, the DNA is TGTGCCAGCAGCTTGACAGGGGTAGGCACTGAAGCTTTCTTT.

This clonotype was observed a handful of times. The gene calls are TRBV2 and TRBJ2-7; D gene ambiguous. Trimming removed 4 bases from V and 0 bases from J, with 10 bases in between. This CDR3 is 14 amino acids long. The germline V gene has CDR1 SNHLY and CDR2 FYNNEI. The CDR3 protein is CASSGTLFSYEQYF. CDR3 DNA: TGTGCCAGCAGTGGAACACTTTTCTCCTACGAGCAGTACTTC.

This clonotype was counted at least ten times. V usage is TRBV15 and J usage is TRBJ2-7; unclear D gene. The V end was cut by 0 bases, the J end by 2 bases, with 11 bases between. In germline, CDR1 is LNHNV, CDR2 YYDKDF (reference sequence). This CDR3 is built from 15 residues. CDR3 sequence reads: CATSREGARTYEQYF. CDR3 DNA sequence: TGTGCCACCAGCAGAGAGGGCGCGAGGACCTACGAGCAGTACTTC. Full variable domain (outside the CDR3, taken from reference TRBV15 and TRBJ2-7): DAMVIQNPRYQVTQFGKPVTLSCSQTLNHNVMYWYQQKSSQAPKLLFHYYDKDFNNEADTPDNFQSRRPNTSFCFLDIRSPGLGDTAMYLCATSREGARTYEQYFGPGTRLTVT.